This T cell receptor (beta chain) was captured by sequencing in a study of T cell clonotyping in hematopoietic cell transplantation. Only in-frame clones appear in the TCRdb table, and some are missing; sequencing was by immunoSEQ multiplex PCR. The sample lists 75,000 to 95,000 clones, almost 97% occurring once. Study outcomes and limitations: Pathologically expanded recipient clonotypes increased progressively from day 30 to day 180 as diversity fell.

Turning to this clone: Its specificity is unknown.

The CDR3 runs to 11 residues. V was clipped by 1 base and J by 15 bases, with 10 bases between them. Per the germline V gene, CDR1 is SNHLY and CDR2 is FYNNEI. Time point: recipient sample about 28 days before transplant, after cytoreduction. This sequence joins TRBV2 and TRBJ2-1, with no clear D. This TCR came from a woman between 45 and 65 years old with acute myeloid leukemia. Some clones in this sample may be carry-over from other donors' samples. The specimen was peripheral blood mononuclear cells, collected before stem cell transplant. Here the CDR3 reads CASSEEHVPFF. For the CDR3, the DNA is TGTGCCAGCAGTGAAGAGCATGTTCCGTTCTTC.